The T cell receptor beta chain under discussion was sequenced for a study of control samples from healthy donors and cancer patients. TCRdb keeps only in-frame clones here, not all; method: immunoSEQ multiplex PCR. The table includes more than 100,000 clones, about 87% detected once. The length of the CDR3 is 16 residues. V lost 1 base, J lost 7 bases, and 9 bases stayed unmatched. Germline values: CDR1 SGDLS, CDR2 YYNGEE. V gene TRBV9 combines with J gene TRBJ2-1; 9 nucleotides align to TRBD1. Sequencing was performed on blood. This TCR was sampled from a man aged 35-49 years in good health. CDR3 DNA sequence: TGTGCCAGCAGCGTATCCGGGACAGGGACTGGGAATGAGCAGTTCTTC. Translation gives CASSVSGTGTGNEQFF.